The present T cell receptor beta chain was sequenced within a study of blood T cell repertoires in COVID-19. At the level of the study: Italy, Spain and the United States were the sources of the convalescent and acute COVID-19 samples.

A single count supports this clone. Assay: immunoSEQ multiplex PCR; the TCRdb copy retains only in-frame clones and omits some. The data contain about 240,000 clones, 88% of them seen just once; the ten biggest clones take up 0.7% to 0.85%. Trimming cost V 3 bases and J 1 base, with 3 bases left between them. Germline V gene sequence: CDR1 MNHNS, CDR2 SASEGT. The CDR3 extends over 12 amino acids. The TCR was taken from a woman in her twenties or thirties with acute or convalescent COVID-19. The source material was peripheral blood. The V and J genes are TRBV6-1 and TRBJ1-2; no clear D. CDR3 region: CASSDHNYGYTF. DNA of the CDR3: TGTGCCAGCAGTGACCATAACTATGGCTACACCTTC.